The 24 T cell receptor beta chains presented below share a single source sample, sequenced in a study of blood T cells in healthy people across ages (dated by TCRdb to the mid-2010s). Library preparation employed 5' RACE. TCRdb names Illumina HiSeq 2500 as the instrument used. A second roughly 6 to 12 cycle PCR used a sample-barcoded 5' primer and a J-beta primer mix. TCRdb took the public reads, trimmed them with fastp at Q25, ran MiXCR for clone calling and kept in-frame beta chains. Rows with one shared CDR3 protein collapse into an entry with the most common genes and DNA. The sample yields fewer than 1,000,000 distinct CDR3 sequences; approximately 44% were counted once. The ten largest make up roughly 19% of the sample. The sequenced material came from blood. The source is a man aged 60 to 69 in good health.

V and J are TRBV6-1 and TRBJ2-1, with D possibly matching TRBD1 (5 bases). This CDR3 is 15 amino acids long. The germline CDR1 and CDR2 sequences are MNHNS and SASEGT. V was trimmed by 1 base and J by 3 bases, leaving 10 bases between them. The CDR3 protein is CASSEEMQGYNEQFF. CDR3 DNA: TGTGCCAGCAGTGAAGAAATGCAGGGCTACAATGAGCAGTTCTTC.

This clonotype appeared a single time. The CDR3 DNA reads as TGTGCCAGCAGCCAAGAAATCCTCCCCCTAGCTAGCACAGATACGCAGTATTTT. Translated: CASSQEILPLASTDTQYF. This chain joins TRBV14 and TRBJ2-3; TRBD2 might be the D (5 bases). V shed 0 bases and J shed 0 bases, with 16 bases lying between them. The germline V gene has CDR1 SGHDN and CDR2 FVKESK. The CDR3 runs to 18 residues.

The table lists this clonotype with a few counts. The CDR3 is CATSREQSSGVLTHEQYF. The CDR3 DNA follows: TGTGCCACCAGCAGAGAGCAATCCTCAGGGGTTTTAACCCACGAGCAGTACTTC. The gene calls are TRBV15 and TRBJ2-7, with D possibly matching TRBD1 (6 bases). Germline lookup yields CDR1 LNHNV and CDR2 YYDKDF (reference sequence). The germline V and J ends were trimmed by 0 bases and 5 bases, with 23 bases remaining between them. The CDR3 contains 18 residues.

This clonotype appeared a few times. This chain uses TRBV5-4 with TRBJ1-5; the D is unclear. Germline CDR1 SGHNT, CDR2 YYREEE (reference sequence). This CDR3 is built from 17 residues. Trimming shortened V by 0 bases and J by 2 bases, and 15 bases separated the two germline ends. DNA of the CDR3: TGTGCCAGCAGCTTGGCGAAGGGCGGGAATCGCAATCAGCCCCAGCATTTT. Translation: CASSLAKGGNRNQPQHF.

The CDR3 reads CASSKSGGAYTDTQYF. CDR3 DNA: TGTGCCAGCAGCAAAAGCGGGGGGGCATACACAGATACGCAGTATTTT. The chain combines TRBV12-3 or TRBV12-4 with TRBJ2-3, with 10 bases identical to TRBD2. This CDR3 has 16 residues. Trimming at V came to 6 bases and at J to 2 bases, leaving 8 bases not matched to a gene.

J is TRBJ2-1 and V is TRBV5-1; tentatively, D is TRBD1 (6 bases). V gave up 0 bases and J gave up 4 bases, with 14 bases separating them. The CDR3 is 16 residues long. The germline gives CDR1 SGHRS, CDR2 YFSETQ. CDR3 residues: CASSLVGAGAYNEQFF. DNA of the CDR3: TGCGCCAGCAGCTTGGTGGGGGCGGGTGCTTACAATGAGCAGTTCTTC.

This clonotype has only a few counts. The chain recombines TRBV7-2 with TRBJ2-1; D is possibly TRBD2 (6 bases). Trimming pared 7 bases from V and 7 bases from J, leaving 11 bases between. Germline lookup yields CDR1 SGHTA and CDR2 FQGNSA. The CDR3 has 12 amino acids. This CDR3 is CASNSRGNEQFF. CDR3 nucleotide sequence: TGTGCCAGCAACTCACGGGGGAATGAGCAGTTCTTC.

This clonotype came up a few times. J is TRBJ2-7 and V is TRBV30; D remains ambiguous. Per germline, CDR1 GTSNPN and CDR2 SVGIG (reference sequence). The CDR3 has 12 residues. The V end lost 1 base, the J end lost 4 bases, and 8 bases lay between the germline ends. The CDR3 spells CAWSGDLYEQYF. Written as DNA, the CDR3 is TGTGCCTGGAGTGGGGATCTTTACGAGCAGTACTTC.

The table lists this clonotype with a few counts. The chain combines TRBV7-3 with TRBJ2-3; TRBD2 aligns across 9 bases. Germline V gives CDR1 SGHTA, CDR2 FQGTGA. With V trimmed by 4 bases and J by 0 bases, 2 bases remained unmatched. This CDR3 has 15 amino acids. CDR3 sequence reads: CASSSSGISTDTQYF. The CDR3 DNA is TGTGCCAGCAGCTCTAGCGGGATCAGCACAGATACGCAGTATTTT.

This chain joins TRBV24-1 and TRBJ2-2; D gene uncertain. Deletions cut 5 bases from V and 6 bases from J, with 3 bases between. This CDR3 has 11 residues. Germline assignment: CDR1 KGHDR and CDR2 SFDVKD. The CDR3 region has the DNA TGTGCCACCAGTGTTGCCGGGGAGCTGTTTTTT. The encoded protein is CATSVAGELFF.

There are a few counts of this clonotype. The gene calls are TRBV5-1 and TRBJ1-1; 8 nucleotides agree with TRBD1. The V and J ends lost 4 bases and 0 bases, in that order; junction bases with no gene match: 14. From germline, CDR1 is SGHRS and CDR2 YFSETQ. The CDR3 runs to 18 residues. This chain's CDR3 is CASSPGQVIWGMNTEAFF. In DNA form, the CDR3 reads TGCGCCAGCAGCCCGGGACAGGTGATATGGGGCATGAACACTGAAGCTTTCTTT.

This clonotype was recorded many times. The chain employs TRBV7-9 and TRBJ2-7; 9 bases map to TRBD1. Looked up from germline, CDR1 is SEHNR and CDR2 is FQNEAQ (reference sequence). The CDR3 consists of 14 residues. Trimming removed 3 bases from V and 6 bases from J; junction bases left unmatched: 6. In DNA form, the CDR3 reads TGTGCCAGCAGCTTTAGGGGACAGGGCTGCGAGCAGTACTTC. Translating gives CASSFRGQGCEQYF. Together with reference TRBV7-9 and TRBJ2-7, the CDR3 gives the full variable domain: DTGVSQNPRHKITKRGQNVTFRCDPISEHNRLYWYRQTLGQGPEFLTYFQNEAQLEKSRLLSDRFSAERPKGSFSTLEIQRTEQGDSAMYLCASSFRGQGCEQYFGPGTRLTVT.

This clonotype was seen more than once but under ten times. The V call is TRBV9, the J call TRBJ2-5, with a tentative D call TRBD1 (5 bases). With 0 bases removed from V and 2 bases from J, the gap between germline ends came to 14 bases. This CDR3 has 16 residues. The germline V gene encodes CDR1 SGDLS and CDR2 YYNGEE. The chain's CDR3 is CASSVGPRQGQETQYF. In nucleotides, the CDR3 is TGTGCCAGCAGCGTAGGCCCCAGGCAGGGACAAGAGACCCAGTACTTC.

The chain carries TRBV5-1 and TRBJ2-3, with 9 bases fitting TRBD2. The CDR3 spans 14 residues. Germline V gene sequence: CDR1 SGHRS, CDR2 YFSETQ. Trimming at V came to 7 bases and at J to 1 base, leaving 4 bases not matched to a gene. The CDR3 DNA follows: TGCGCCAGCGGCTCTAGCGGGGGCACAGATACGCAGTATTTT. This translates into CASGSSGGTDTQYF. Supplemented by reference TRBV5-1 and TRBJ2-3, the full variable domain reads KAGVTQTPRYLIKTRGQQVTLSCSPISGHRSVSWYQQTPGQGLQFLFEYFSETQRNKGNFPGRFSGRQFSNSRSEMNVSTLELGDSALYLCASGSSGGTDTQYFGPGTRLTVL.

The CDR3: CASSPGASKNIQYF. The CDR3 coding sequence is TGTGCCAGCAGCCCCGGTGCCTCTAAAAACATTCAGTACTTC. The V gene is TRBV7-9, the J gene TRBJ2-4; no reliable D call. The germline V gene has CDR1 SEHNR and CDR2 FQNEAQ (reference sequence). This CDR3 is built from 14 residues. V lost 5 bases, J lost 4 bases, and 12 bases lay in between.

This clonotype was recorded once. One junction end disagrees with the germline gene, perhaps due to a read error. The rearrangement uses TRBV5-6 and TRBJ1-2; TRBD1 matches at 9 bases. Germline CDR1 SGHDT, CDR2 YYEEEE. The CDR3 is 16 residues long. The CDR3: CASSLEGDRAVYGYTF. CDR3 nucleotide sequence: TGTGCCAGCAGCTTGGAAGGGGACAGGGCCGTATATGGTTACACCTTC. Looking up the rest from reference TRBV5-6 and TRBJ1-2 gives the full variable domain: DAGVTQSPTHLIKTRGQQVTLRCSPKSGHDTVSWYQQALGQGPQFIFQYYEEEERQRGNFPDRFSGHQFPNYSSELNVNALLLGDSALYLCASSLEGDRAVYGYTFGSGTRLTVV.

This clonotype was observed a few times. The chain joins TRBV6-1 to TRBJ2-3; TRBD2 matches 13 bases. The CDR3 sequence is 16 residues long. Germline V gives CDR1 MNHNS, CDR2 SASEGT. Trimming took 6 bases from V and 3 from J; bases not matched to a gene: 6. The CDR3 DNA follows: TGTGCCAGCAGCGGGGGACTAGCGGGGATGACAGATACGCAGTATTTT. Translating it yields CASSGGLAGMTDTQYF.

The chain uses TRBV2 and TRBJ2-4, with TRBD2 matching 11 bases. The J call may be mistaken, given a closer DNA end match to TRBJ2-7. The CDR3 spans 15 residues. The germline V gene has CDR1 SNHLY and CDR2 FYNNEI. CDR3 loop: CASKRLAGGTYEQYF. The CDR3, as DNA: TGTGCCAGCAAGCGGCTAGCGGGGGGTACCTACGAGCAGTACTTC.

The CDR3 sequence is CASTAGDHEQYF. CDR3 in DNA: TGTGCCAGCACGGCAGGGGACCACGAGCAGTACTTC. V gene TRBV28 combines with J gene TRBJ2-7; the D gene is possibly TRBD1 (6 bases). The CDR3 spans 12 residues. V lost 7 bases, J lost 5 bases, and 12 bases lay in between. From germline, CDR1 is MDHEN and CDR2 SYDVKM.

This clonotype was found a few times. The chain employs TRBV7-9 and TRBJ1-2, with D possibly being TRBD1 (6 bases). V shed 3 bases and J shed 2 bases, with 13 bases lying between them. The CDR3 has 15 amino acids. The germline gives CDR1 SEHNR, CDR2 FQNEAQ (reference sequence). For the CDR3, the DNA is TGTGCCAGCAGCTTGGCCGAACAGGGAAACTATGGCTACACCTTC. Protein: CASSLAEQGNYGYTF. Together with reference TRBV7-9 and TRBJ1-2, the CDR3 gives the full variable domain: DTGVSQNPRHKITKRGQNVTFRCDPISEHNRLYWYRQTLGQGPEFLTYFQNEAQLEKSRLLSDRFSAERPKGSFSTLEIQRTEQGDSAMYLCASSLAEQGNYGYTFGSGTRLTVV.

This clonotype was observed a handful of times. The V and J genes are TRBV27 and TRBJ1-5, with D hard to call. From germline, CDR1 is MNHEY and CDR2 SMNVEV (reference sequence). V lost 5 bases, J lost 3 bases, and 5 bases lay in between. The CDR3 is 12 residues long. The CDR3 reads CASSKVNQPQHF. The CDR3, as DNA: TGTGCCAGCAGTAAAGTCAATCAGCCCCAGCATTTT.

This clonotype has a handful of counts. The chain has TRBV10-3 and TRBJ2-7, with a tentative D call TRBD2 (5 bases). CDR1 is ENHRY, CDR2 SYGVKD, per germline. The CDR3 has 14 amino acids. Trimming shortened V by 0 bases and J by 5 bases, and 11 bases separated the two germline ends. The CDR3 coding sequence is TGTGCCATCAGTGAGTCTGGAGGTGTCGACGAGCAGTACTTC. Protein sequence: CAISESGGVDEQYF.

V usage is TRBV20-1 and J usage is TRBJ1-1; 7 bases align to TRBD1. CDR3 length: 13 amino acids. With V trimmed by 4 bases and J by 5 bases, 7 bases remained unmatched. The germline CDR1 and CDR2 sequences are DFQATT and SNEGSKA (reference sequence). CDR3 amino acids: CSAIEGAETEAFF. In DNA, the CDR3 is TGCAGTGCTATTGAGGGGGCGGAAACTGAAGCTTTCTTT.

The V call is TRBV7-2, the J call TRBJ2-1; 8 nucleotides align to TRBD2. The germline gives CDR1 SGHTA, CDR2 FQGNSA. The CDR3 totals 18 residues. V was clipped by 6 bases and J by 0 bases; unmatched bases: 13. In DNA form, the CDR3 reads TGTGCCAGCAGAGCCGATTTCAGCGGGGGACGCTCCTACAATGAGCAGTTCTTC. Residues: CASRADFSGGRSYNEQFF.